These T cell receptor beta chains were read from a single sample in a study of prognosis after radiotherapy for stage I lung cancer. One entry per CDR3 protein results from TCRdb running MiXCR on the multiplex PCR reads. This table holds 20,000 or so distinct CDR3 sequences, about a quarter found once. The sequenced sample was PBMCs, obtained before or after stereotactic body radiation therapy (not recorded which). Receptors were obtained from a donor aged 50 or older with non-small cell lung cancer. Both conserved end residues are part of each CDR3. The D gene is left open where the match is weak. Clone size is given for some rows only: seen once, a few or many times, or a class if the clone is expanded.

clone size: many; J gene: TRBJ2-5; D gene: -; V gene: TRBV6-5; CDR3 DNA: TGTGCCAGCAGTTACGGCCTTGGGGCAGGAGTTCAAGAGACCCAGTACTTC; CDR3 protein: CASSYGLGAGVQETQYF
clone size: many; J gene: TRBJ2-7; D gene: -; V gene: TRBV29-1; CDR3 DNA: TGCAGCGTACCCGGGACAAGCAACTCCTACGAGCAGTACTTC; CDR3 protein: CSVPGTSNSYEQYF
clone size: many; J gene: TRBJ2-4; D gene: -; V gene: TRBV18; CDR3 DNA: TGTGCCAGCTCACCACCGCCGGATGGCAAAAACATTCAGTACTTC; CDR3 protein: CASSPPPDGKNIQYF
clone size: many; J gene: TRBJ2-1; D gene: TRBD2; V gene: TRBV9; CDR3 DNA: TGTGCCAGCAGCTCTAGCGGGCGCTCCTACAATGAGCAGTTCTTC; CDR3 protein: CASSSSGRSYNEQFF
clone size: many; J gene: TRBJ2-1; D gene: -; V gene: TRBV7-9; CDR3 DNA: TGTGCCAGCAGCTTGCCCTACAATGAGCAGTTCTTC; CDR3 protein: CASSLPYNEQFF
clone size: many; J gene: TRBJ1-4; D gene: -; V gene: TRBV5-5; CDR3 DNA: TGTGCCAGCAGCTTGGACACTTCTAATGAAAAACTGTTTTTT; CDR3 protein: CASSLDTSNEKLFF
clone size: many; J gene: TRBJ2-7; D gene: -; V gene: TRBV5-1; CDR3 DNA: TGCGCCAGCAGCTTGGCCGGTGGGTTAAACGAGCAGTACTTC; CDR3 protein: CASSLAGGLNEQYF
clone size: many; J gene: TRBJ1-1; D gene: TRBD1; V gene: TRBV18; CDR3 DNA: TGTGCCAGCTCACCAGGGACAGGGGGAAGTAGCACTGAAGCTTTCTTT; CDR3 protein: CASSPGTGGSSTEAFF
clone size: -; J gene: TRBJ2-5; D gene: TRBD2; V gene: TRBV28; CDR3 DNA: TGTGCCTGCAGTAGGACTAGCGGGAGTTTAGAGACCAAGTACTTC; CDR3 protein: CACSRTSGSLETKYF
clone size: many; J gene: TRBJ2-1; D gene: TRBD1; V gene: TRBV20-1; CDR3 DNA: TGCAGTGCTAGAGGCGGCAGGGGGATATACAATGAGCAGTTCTTC; CDR3 protein: CSARGGRGIYNEQFF
clone size: -; J gene: TRBJ1-4; D gene: -; V gene: TRBV6-5; CDR3 DNA: TGTGCCAGCAGTTACTCGACAGAGGGAGAAGGGGAGCGCGAAAAACTGTTTTTT; CDR3 protein: CASSYSTEGEGEREKLFF
clone size: -; J gene: TRBJ1-5; D gene: -; V gene: TRBV20-1; CDR3 DNA: TGCAGTGCTAGAGATGACTCAGTTGATGTCTGGCAGCCCCAGCATTTT; CDR3 protein: CSARDDSVDVWQPQHF
clone size: medium-sized; J gene: TRBJ1-5; D gene: TRBD1; V gene: TRBV20-1; CDR3 DNA: TGCAGTGCGACATCTACCGGGACAGGGGACAGTCAGCCCCAGCATTTT; CDR3 protein: CSATSTGTGDSQPQHF
clone size: many; J gene: TRBJ1-1; D gene: -; V gene: TRBV5-5; CDR3 DNA: TGTGCCAGCAGCTTGGACATAAGCGGGGGTACTGAAGCTTTCTTT; CDR3 protein: CASSLDISGGTEAFF
clone size: many; J gene: TRBJ2-1; D gene: TRBD2; V gene: TRBV6-1; CDR3 DNA: TGTGCCAGCAGTGAAGAGACTAGCGGGAGCCATGAGCAGTTCTTC; CDR3 protein: CASSEETSGSHEQFF
clone size: many; J gene: TRBJ2-3; D gene: TRBD1; V gene: TRBV24-1; CDR3 DNA: TGTGCCACCAGTGATCCCGGACAGGGCCCAGATACGCAGTATTTT; CDR3 protein: CATSDPGQGPDTQYF